This T cell receptor beta chain was captured by sequencing in a study of blood T cell repertoires in COVID-19. Overall study: Both acute and convalescent COVID-19 samples were obtained from the United States, Italy and Spain. Sources were T cells, B-cell-depleted T cells, or PBMCs; the material itself was cDNA or gDNA.

Germline assignment: CDR1 GTSNPN and CDR2 SVGIG (reference sequence). This CDR3 contains 13 residues. Losses at the gene ends were 5 bases for V and 1 base for J; bases not matched to a gene: 2. Original analysis: Estimated nucleated cell counts came from reference gene primer amplification. Sequenced by immunoSEQ multiplex PCR; TCRdb stores in-frame clones only, minus some. V and J calls and clone size are as listed in that table; D and trimming were resolved from the DNA. The repertoire has about 190,000 clones, approximately 91% of them found once; the top ten carry approximately 1.1%. In this sample, this clone turned up once.

V usage is TRBV30 and J usage is TRBJ1-1; 9 bases map to TRBD1. The sequenced sample was peripheral blood. The sequence was collected from a man aged 25-45 years with acute or convalescent COVID-19. The CDR3 is CAWGGQGNTEAFF. CDR3 sequence (DNA): TGTGCCTGGGGGGGACAGGGGAACACTGAAGCTTTCTTT.